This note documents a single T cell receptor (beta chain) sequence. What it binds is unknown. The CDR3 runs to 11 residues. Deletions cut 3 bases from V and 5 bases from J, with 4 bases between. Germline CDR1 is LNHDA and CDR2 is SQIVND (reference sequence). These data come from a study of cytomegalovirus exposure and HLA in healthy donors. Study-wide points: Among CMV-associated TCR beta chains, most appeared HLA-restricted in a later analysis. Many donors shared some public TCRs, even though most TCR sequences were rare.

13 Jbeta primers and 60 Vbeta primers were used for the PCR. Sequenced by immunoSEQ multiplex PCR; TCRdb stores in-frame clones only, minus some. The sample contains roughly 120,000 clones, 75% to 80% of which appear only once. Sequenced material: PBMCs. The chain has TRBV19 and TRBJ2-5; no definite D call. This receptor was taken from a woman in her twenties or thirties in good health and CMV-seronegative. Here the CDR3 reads CASSMSETQYF. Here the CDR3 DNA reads TGTGCCAGTAGTATGAGCGAGACCCAGTACTTC.